The clone carrying this T cell receptor (beta chain) was seen a single time. Its antigen is not known. The sample is drawn from a study of CD4 T cells in relation to SARS-CoV-2 and coronaviruses. Study summary: After 10 days of antigen culture, PBMC TCR beta CDR3s were sequenced. Crossreactive spike epitopes shared across donors were mapped to their HLA restriction.

The unexposed donors gave CD4+ T cells in about 2011-2018, prior to COVID-19. The cells were cultured for approximately 10 days before CD4+ T cells were isolated. Unexposed-donor CD4+ T cells were probed with SARS-CoV-2 S/N and four cold-coronavirus spikes, cells permitting. Assay used: immunoSEQ multiplex PCR; TCRdb lists only in-frame clones, some missing. Seen here are roughly 18,000 clones, 60% to 80% observed once, and the top ten hold 27%. The germline CDR1 and CDR2 sequences are SGHRS and YFSETQ. With 4 bases clipped from V and 5 bases from J, the junction kept 5 bases outside the gene matches. This CDR3 is built from 14 residues.

V gene TRBV5-1 combines with J gene TRBJ2-7; TRBD1 matches at 11 bases. The clonotype was recovered from a human donor in good health. Specimen: CD4+ T cells from PBMCs, cultured in vitro. CDR3 sequence: CASSKGTGGDEQYF. The CDR3 nucleotides are TGCGCCAGCAGCAAAGGGACAGGGGGAGACGAGCAGTACTTC. Using reference TRBV5-1 and TRBJ2-7 for the parts outside the CDR3, the full variable domain is KAGVTQTPRYLIKTRGQQVTLSCSPISGHRSVSWYQQTPGQGLQFLFEYFSETQRNKGNFPGRFSGRQFSNSRSEMNVSTLELGDSALYLCASSKGTGGDEQYFGPGTRLTVT.